The 10 T cell receptor beta chains below were found in one sample sequenced in a study of T cell repertoires in cytomegalovirus infection. TCRdb re-analysed the reads in MiXCR, keeping a single row per CDR3 protein. The table has 200,000 or so distinct CDR3 sequences, roughly two fifths seen once. Their recognized antigens are unknown. This specimen was CD8+ T cells from cultured PBMCs, taken from culture after CMV antigen stimulation. All receptors come from a human donor in good health (CMV status not recorded). Some clones in this sample may be carry-over from other donors' samples.

This clonotype was counted between two and nine times. The rearrangement uses TRBV27 and TRBJ2-7; 8 positions agree with TRBD2. This CDR3 spans 14 amino acids. The V gene's germline CDR1 is MNHEY and CDR2 SMNVEV (reference sequence). Trimming at V came to 7 bases and at J to 1 base, leaving 6 bases not matched to a gene. DNA for the CDR3: TGTGCCAGCAAGAGAGCTAGCGGGTCCTACGAGCAGTACTTC. It codes for CASKRASGSYEQYF.

This clonotype was counted between two and nine times. The chain combines TRBV2 with TRBJ1-6; D is perhaps TRBD1 (5 bases). V was clipped by 6 bases and J by 0 bases, with 12 bases between them. Germline V gene sequence: CDR1 SNHLY, CDR2 FYNNEI. The CDR3 runs 16 residues. In DNA, the CDR3 is TGTGCCAGCAGCCCGGGACCGGACTCCTATAATTCACCCCTCCACTTT. It yields the protein CASSPGPDSYNSPLHF.

This clonotype was picked up a small number of times. This rearrangement joins TRBV27 to TRBJ1-1; TRBD1 matches at 7 bases. The CDR3 extends over 14 amino acids. Trimming cost V 3 bases and J 3 bases; bases outside gene matches: 4. Germline lookup yields CDR1 MNHEY and CDR2 SMNVEV (reference sequence). CDR3 region: CASSFGRGDTEAFF. The CDR3 DNA reads TGTGCCAGCAGTTTTGGCAGGGGGGACACTGAAGCTTTCTTT.

The chain employs TRBV7-2 and TRBJ2-1; 9 bases fit TRBD2. Germline assignment: CDR1 SGHTA and CDR2 FQGNSA. There are 16 residues in the CDR3. V lost 2 bases to trimming and J lost 9 bases; unmatched junction nucleotides: 11. Here the CDR3 DNA reads TGTGCCAGCAGCTTACCTCGGGGGCGGGGGGGCGGTGAGCAGTTCTTC. Its translation is CASSLPRGRGGGEQFF.

This clonotype has ten or more counts. The V and J genes are TRBV19 and TRBJ1-1; tentatively, D is TRBD1 (6 bases). This CDR3 spans 13 amino acids. The germline V and J ends were trimmed by 9 bases and 0 bases, with 11 bases remaining between them. CDR1 LNHDA and CDR2 SQIVND come from the germline V gene (reference sequence). Here the CDR3 reads CASSRQVNTEAFF. CDR3 DNA sequence: TGTGCCAGCTCCCGACAGGTGAACACTGAAGCTTTCTTT.

This sequence joins TRBV7-6 and TRBJ2-7; D possibly corresponds to TRBD2 (6 bases). V lost 5 bases, J lost 13 bases, and 18 bases lay in between. Germline V CDR1 and CDR2: SGHVS, FNYEAQ. The CDR3 contains 12 residues. The CDR3 bases are TGTGCCAGCAGCCGCGGGGAAGGGGAGAGATACTTC. It yields the protein CASSRGEGERYF.

This clonotype was detected many times. This chain uses TRBV7-2 with TRBJ1-1; no firm D call. The germline gives CDR1 SGHTA, CDR2 FQGNSA. This CDR3 has 16 residues. The V end lost 6 bases, the J end lost 1 base, and 18 bases lay between the germline ends. The CDR3 here is CASSSALLTENTEAFF. CDR3 nucleotides: TGTGCCAGCAGTTCAGCTCTCCTGACTGAGAACACTGAAGCTTTCTTT.

The rearrangement links TRBV7-9 to TRBJ2-3; 7 bases align to TRBD1. The V gene end was trimmed by 6 bases and the J gene end by 3 bases; junction bases not matched to a gene: 9. The CDR3 length is 15 residues. Germline assignment: CDR1 SEHNR and CDR2 FQNEAQ (reference sequence). The CDR3, as DNA: TGTGCCAGCAGTTTCGGGACAGCTATTACAGATACGCAGTATTTT. Translated, it gives CASSFGTAITDTQYF.

Only a few counts were recorded for this clonotype. V and J are TRBV7-6 and TRBJ1-2; TRBD1 might be the D (5 bases). The CDR3 has 14 residues. Trimming removed 5 bases from V and 5 bases from J, with 15 bases in between. Germline V gives CDR1 SGHVS, CDR2 FNYEAQ. CDR3 bases: TGTGCCAGCAGCCCCCGTTCTGAGGGGTATGGCTACACCTTC. Translation: CASSPRSEGYGYTF. The whole variable domain, filled in from reference TRBV7-6 and TRBJ1-2, reads GAGVSQSPRYKVTKRGQDVALRCDPISGHVSLYWYRQALGQGPEFLTYFNYEAQQDKSGLPNDRFSAERPEGSISTLTIQRTEQRDSAMYRCASSPRSEGYGYTFGSGTRLTVV.

The chain recombines TRBV7-4 with TRBJ2-7; TRBD2 matches 14 bases. Germline CDR1 is SGHVT and CDR2 is SQSDAQ. This CDR3 contains 17 residues. The V gene end was trimmed by 5 bases and the J gene end by 9 bases; junction bases not matched to a gene: 15. This CDR3 is CASSLGSRRLAGGGQYF. The CDR3, as DNA: TGTGCCAGCAGCCTTGGGTCTCGGCGACTAGCGGGGGGGGGGCAGTACTTC.